Listed below are T cell receptor beta chains from one sample, sequenced in a study of CD8 T cells in ankylosing spondylitis. TCRdb processed the 5' RACE reads anew with MiXCR; each CDR3 protein has one entry. The table records a few hundred thousand distinct CDR3 sequences, 18% of them present only once. Sequences were obtained from blood, either unsorted or a sorted T cell fraction (not recorded which). The source of these receptors is a male donor with ankylosing spondylitis or in good health (not recorded which). Both conserved end residues are part of each CDR3. Fields, in order: J gene, clone size, V gene, D gene, CDR3 DNA, CDR3 protein. D genes are given only for firm matches. A clone size is listed for some rows: how often the clone was seen (once, few, many), or a class if it is expanded.

TRBJ2-1	few	TRBV10-3	TRBD2	TGTGCCATCAGTGAGGAAACTAGCGGGAGGGCCGTTTGGTACAATGAGCAGTTCTTC	CAISEETSGRAVWYNEQFF
TRBJ2-3	few	TRBV29-1	.	TGCAGCGTTGAAAATCCCCCAGGGGCACCCACAGATACGCAGTATTTT	CSVENPPGAPTDTQYF
TRBJ2-5	few	TRBV6-5	TRBD1	TGTGCCAGCAGTTCCCGGACAGGGGATCAAGAGACCCAGTACTTC	CASSSRTGDQETQYF
TRBJ2-1	few	TRBV27	TRBD2	TGTGCCAGCAGTGGTTATCCTAGCGGGAGAATTAGCAATGAGCAGTTCTTC	CASSGYPSGRISNEQFF
TRBJ1-1	many	TRBV28	.	TGTGCCAGCAGTTTAATGGTTTTCACTGAAGCTTTCTTT	CASSLMVFTEAFF
TRBJ1-1	.	TRBV3-1	.	TGTGCCAGCAGGGGCGAGCATAGACCTGAAGCTTTCTTT	CASRGEHRPEAFF
TRBJ1-5	.	TRBV25-1	TRBD1	TGTGCCAGCACCATCCCTCCCGGGACAGAGAATCAGCCCCAGCATTTT	CASTIPPGTENQPQHF
TRBJ2-7	.	TRBV11-2	TRBD1	TGTGCCAGCACAATGAACCCGGCGGGACAGGGGTCCTACGAGCAGTACTTC	CASTMNPAGQGSYEQYF
TRBJ2-5	few	TRBV6-5	.	TGTGCCAGCAGTTACGGCTCCGGGCTAGAGACCCAGTACTTC	CASSYGSGLETQYF
TRBJ2-7	.	TRBV20-1	TRBD2	TGCAGTGCTAGCGGCGTCGGGACTAGCCAAGCCGAGCAGTACTTC	CSASGVGTSQAEQYF
TRBJ1-1	.	TRBV3-1	.	TGTGCCAGCAGCCAAGATTTCACAGCCTTTGACTACACTGAAGCTTTCTTT	CASSQDFTAFDYTEAFF
TRBJ1-6	few	TRBV10-3	.	TGTGCCATCAGTGATCCTATCGGGGGTTTTTCACCCCTCCACTTT	CAISDPIGGFSPLHF
TRBJ2-1	many	TRBV3-1	TRBD2	TGTGCCAGCAGCCAGGATCTAGCGGGAGTGAACAATGAGCAGTTCTTC	CASSQDLAGVNNEQFF
TRBJ2-1	few	TRBV7-9	TRBD1	TGTGCCAGCAGCTTTCCCGGACAGGGGGAGAATGAGCAGTTCTTC	CASSFPGQGENEQFF
TRBJ2-7	.	TRBV28	TRBD2	TGTGCCAGCAGTTTTTTTAGCGGGAGTTACGAGCAGTACTTC	CASSFFSGSYEQYF
TRBJ2-7	.	TRBV29-1	.	TGCAGCGTTGAGTGGGAAAGCTCCTACGAGCAGTACTTC	CSVEWESSYEQYF
TRBJ2-5	many	TRBV4-1	.	TGCGCCAGCAGCCAAGATGACGAGGACAGTAAAGAGACCCAGTACTTC	CASSQDDEDSKETQYF
TRBJ2-7	.	TRBV9	TRBD1	TGTGCCAGCAGCGCGGGACAGGGGGTCGACGAGCAGTACTTC	CASSAGQGVDEQYF
TRBJ2-1	many	TRBV6-5	TRBD2	TGTGCCAGCAGTTACTCGACTAGCGGTTCCTACAATGAGCAGTTCTTC	CASSYSTSGSYNEQFF
TRBJ2-5	few	TRBV4-3	.	TGCGCCAGCAGCCCAGTGAGGGGAGCTGAGACCCAGTACTTC	CASSPVRGAETQYF
TRBJ2-7	few	TRBV6-5	.	TGTGCCAGCAGCGGTGACAGATCCGAGCAGTACTTC	CASSGDRSEQYF
TRBJ1-4	.	TRBV30	TRBD1	TGTGCCTCCGAGTCGGGGACAGGGACAGAAAAACTGTTTTTT	CASESGTGTEKLFF
TRBJ2-1	.	TRBV29-1	TRBD2	TGCAGCGTTAAAGGGGCGGGAGGGGGCTCCTACAATGAGCAGTTCTTC	CSVKGAGGGSYNEQFF
TRBJ2-1	.	TRBV7-2	.	TGTGCCAGCAGGATGGGCGGGGCCCCTGAGCAGTTCTTC	CASRMGGAPEQFF
TRBJ2-2	.	TRBV29-1	TRBD2	TGCAGCGTTGAACAATGGACTAGCGGGAGGAACACCGGGGAGCTGTTTTTT	CSVEQWTSGRNTGELFF
TRBJ2-7	.	TRBV3-1	.	TGTGCCAGCAGCCTGGGAGGGGGGATCTACGAGCAGTACTTC	CASSLGGGIYEQYF
TRBJ2-3	few	TRBV7-3	.	TGTGCCAGCAGGAGACAGAGCTCAGATACGCAGTATTTT	CASRRQSSDTQYF
TRBJ2-1	.	TRBV20-1	.	TGCAGTGCTAGAGCCAGGACTAACTACAATGAGCAGTTCTTC	CSARARTNYNEQFF
TRBJ2-1	once	TRBV5-4	TRBD2	TGTGCCAGCAGCTTGCCAGCGGGAGGCTACAATAAGCAGTTCTTC	CASSLPAGGYNKQFF
TRBJ2-2	many	TRBV29-1	.	TGCAGCGTTGAACGGGGGAGAGGCACCGGGGAGCTGTTTTTT	CSVERGRGTGELFF
TRBJ2-7	.	TRBV10-3	.	TGTGCCATCAGCGCTACAGGGAATCGATACGAGCAGTACTTC	CAISATGNRYEQYF
TRBJ2-1	many	TRBV29-1	.	TGCAGCGTTGAAGATCCGGGCCTGCCCCACAATGAGCAGTTCTTC	CSVEDPGLPHNEQFF
TRBJ2-1	few	TRBV11-2	.	TGTGCCAGCAGCTTTCCCTTGGGAACTGCTAGCCCCTACAATGAGCAGTTCTTC	CASSFPLGTASPYNEQFF
TRBJ2-2	few	TRBV29-1	TRBD2	TGCAGCGTCGCCGGGACTAGCGGGAGGGCCGGGGAGCTGTTTTTT	CSVAGTSGRAGELFF
TRBJ2-1	few	TRBV7-2	.	TGTGCCAGCAGCCCCATTTCGATGGAGAATGAGCAGTTCTTC	CASSPISMENEQFF
TRBJ2-7	.	TRBV6-5	.	TGTGCCAGCAGTTACATGTTCTCCTACGAGCAGTACTTC	CASSYMFSYEQYF
TRBJ2-3	few	TRBV7-3	.	TGTGCCAGCAGCGCCCTCCAGGAGGGAGATACGCAGTATTTT	CASSALQEGDTQYF
TRBJ2-1	few	TRBV6-5	.	TGTGCCAGCAGTTACTCCGGCGGTATGCGGGATCGGGAGCAGTTCTTC	CASSYSGGMRDREQFF
TRBJ2-3	few	TRBV6-2/TRBV6-3	.	TGTGCCAGTAGAAAGCGGAGGGCTAGCACAGATACGCAGTATTTT	CASRKRRASTDTQYF
TRBJ2-1	.	TRBV4-1	.	TGCGCCAGCAGCCAAGATCGTGGGCTGAACAATGAGCAGTTCTTC	CASSQDRGLNNEQFF
TRBJ2-1	.	TRBV20-1	TRBD2	TGCAGTGCTAGAGATCGGGCGGGAGTCAGGAGAAATGAGCAGTTCTTC	CSARDRAGVRRNEQFF
TRBJ2-5	.	TRBV11-1	TRBD1	TGTGCCAGCAGCCGATCCGGGACAGGGGGCATTTTAGGGGAGACCCAGTACTTC	CASSRSGTGGILGETQYF
TRBJ2-5	.	TRBV5-1	TRBD2	TGCGCCAGCAGTTACGCCGGGACTAGCGGGCCGCCACAGTACTTC	CASSYAGTSGPPQYF
TRBJ2-1	few	TRBV29-1	.	TGCAGCGTTACAAGACAGGACACGTACAATGAGCAGTTCTTC	CSVTRQDTYNEQFF
TRBJ2-1	.	TRBV11-1	.	TGTGCCAGCAGCCAACCGGGCATTCTAGACGGGATATACAATGAGCAGTTCTTC	CASSQPGILDGIYNEQFF
TRBJ2-7	few	TRBV7-2	TRBD1	TGTGCCAGCAGCTTTACCGGACAGGGACTCGCCGAGCAGTACTTC	CASSFTGQGLAEQYF
TRBJ2-7	.	TRBV4-2	.	TGTGCCAGCAGCATAGGCCCAGGGGAATCCTACGAGCAGTACTTC	CASSIGPGESYEQYF
TRBJ2-4	few	TRBV12-3/TRBV12-4	TRBD2	TGTGCCAGCAGTTTAACGACTAGCGCCAAAAACATTCAGTACTTC	CASSLTTSAKNIQYF
TRBJ2-1	few	TRBV20-1	.	TGCAGTGCTAGTGAATGGAGCTCCTACAATGAGCAGTTCTTC	CSASEWSSYNEQFF
TRBJ1-4	.	TRBV20-1	.	TGCAGTGCCCAGACCGCATCCGAAGGGGAAAAACTGTTTTTT	CSAQTASEGEKLFF
TRBJ2-3	.	TRBV9	TRBD2	TGTGCCAGCAGCGTTATAGCGGGAGAGCCAGATACGCAGTATTTT	CASSVIAGEPDTQYF
TRBJ2-1	few	TRBV4-1	TRBD2	TGCGCCAGCTCACGGACTAGCGGGAGGAATGAGCAGTTCTTC	CASSRTSGRNEQFF
TRBJ2-5	.	TRBV29-1	.	TGCAGCGCCGAGGGCGTCCAAGAGACCCAGTACTTC	CSAEGVQETQYF
TRBJ1-1	.	TRBV15	.	TGTGCCACCAGCAGAGATCTGATGAACACTGAAGCTTTCTTT	CATSRDLMNTEAFF
TRBJ1-1	many	TRBV29-1	.	TGCAGCGTAGCAGGTTTCAACACTGAAGCTTTCTTT	CSVAGFNTEAFF
TRBJ2-2	few	TRBV4-2	.	TGTGCCAGCAGCCAAGACGGGTGGAACACCGGGGAGCTGTTTTTT	CASSQDGWNTGELFF
TRBJ1-2	few	TRBV5-4	TRBD1	TGTGCCAGCAGCCCAGGACAGGTATCTAACTATGGCTACACCTTC	CASSPGQVSNYGYTF
TRBJ2-6	few	TRBV2	.	TGTGCCAGCAGTGTTCCAGGTTCTAGTTACTCTGGGGCCAACGTCCTGACTTTC	CASSVPGSSYSGANVLTF